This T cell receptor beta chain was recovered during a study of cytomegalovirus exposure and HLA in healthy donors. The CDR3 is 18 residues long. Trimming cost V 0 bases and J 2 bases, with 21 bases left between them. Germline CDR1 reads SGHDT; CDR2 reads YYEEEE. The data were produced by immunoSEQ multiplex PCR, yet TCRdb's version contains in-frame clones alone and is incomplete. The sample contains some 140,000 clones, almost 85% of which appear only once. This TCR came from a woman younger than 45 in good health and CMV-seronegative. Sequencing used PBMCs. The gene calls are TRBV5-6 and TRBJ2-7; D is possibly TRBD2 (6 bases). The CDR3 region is CASSLGGWRLASAYEQYF. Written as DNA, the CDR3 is TGTGCCAGCAGCTTGGGTGGTTGGCGCCTCGCTAGCGCCTACGAGCAGTACTTC.